The source of this TCR beta chain is a study of blood T cells in healthy people across ages. This clonotype was seen once. Next came a second PCR, run for about 7 to 11 cycles, which used a sample-barcoded 5' primer along with a J-beta primer mix. Each CDR3 protein gets one entry after TCRdb re-called the 5' RACE reads with MiXCR. This sample has approximately 1,000,000 distinct CDR3 sequences, with approximately 38% found just once. The sequenced sample consisted of blood. This sequence was found in a man in his late teens or twenties in good health.

This chain's CDR3 is CASSAIITGGDDNEQYF. In DNA form, the CDR3 reads TGTGCCAGCAGCGCGATCATTACAGGGGGCGATGACAATGAGCAGTACTTC. The chain is built from TRBV9 and TRBJ2-5; 9 bases line up with TRBD1. After removal of 3 bases from V and 11 bases from J, the junction contained 20 bases not matched to a gene. CDR3 length equals 17 residues. Looked up from germline, CDR1 is SGDLS and CDR2 is YYNGEE.